Below, 10 T cell receptor beta chains from the same sample are listed, as sequenced in a study of T cell repertoires in cytomegalovirus infection. A single record per CDR3 protein comes from TCRdb applying MiXCR to the reads. The table has 160,000 or so distinct CDR3 sequences, 20% to 30% seen once. Sequencing was carried out using PBMCs. These receptors came from a human donor in good health (CMV status not recorded). Some clones in this sample may be carry-over from other donors' samples.

Comments on this clonotype: A much bigger clone sits one base away, suggesting this may be a read error. The V gene is TRBV7-2, the J gene TRBJ2-7, with D possibly TRBD1 on 6 matching bases. Germline V lookup: CDR1 SGHTA, CDR2 FQGNSA. The CDR3 totals 14 residues. The CDR3 loop reads CAGSFTGTTYEQYF. The CDR3 DNA is TGTGCCGGCAGCTTTACCGGGACAACCTACGAGCAGTACTTC.

This clonotype has a handful of counts. This sequence joins TRBV12-3 or TRBV12-4 and TRBJ2-4; TRBD2 matches 10 bases. This CDR3 spans 15 amino acids. With V trimmed by 6 bases and J by 1 base, 3 bases remained unmatched. CDR3 nucleotide sequence: TGTGCCAGCAGATCGGGACTAGCGGCCAAAAACATTCAGTACTTC. Translating it yields CASRSGLAAKNIQYF.

The CDR3 DNA is TGCAGTGCTAGAGAAAGTTTCGACAGGGGGCATCAGCCCCAGCATTTT. Protein sequence: CSARESFDRGHQPQHF. The V and J genes are TRBV20-1 and TRBJ1-5, with 10 bases aligning to TRBD1. The CDR3 loop spans 16 amino acids. J lost 5 bases, V lost 0 bases, and 7 bases had no gene match. Germline V CDR1 and CDR2: DFQATT, SNEGSKA (reference sequence).

This clonotype appeared many times. The genes are TRBV6-2 or TRBV6-3 and TRBJ2-4; TRBD2 aligns across 8 bases. The CDR3 spans 19 residues. After removal of 2 bases from V and 4 bases from J, the junction contained 16 bases not matched to a gene. Germline V gives CDR1 MNHEY, CDR2 SVGEGT. The CDR3 DNA sequence: TGTGCCAGCAGTTACGAGGCACGACGCCTGGGACTAGTGAAAAACATTCAGTACTTC. Translation gives CASSYEARRLGLVKNIQYF.

This clonotype came up a few times. This chain links TRBV5-1 with TRBJ2-5, with TRBD2 matching 14 bases. Germline lookup yields CDR1 SGHRS and CDR2 YFSETQ. The CDR3 is 15 amino acids. V trimming: 2 bases; J trimming: 4 bases; junction bases outside the gene matches: 1. The CDR3 DNA follows: TGCGCCAGCAGCTTCGGACTAGCGGGGGGAGAGACCCAGTACTTC. Encoded protein: CASSFGLAGGETQYF.

This rearrangement joins TRBV5-4 to TRBJ2-6; the D gene is possibly TRBD1 (6 bases). There are 15 residues in the CDR3. Trimming removed 4 bases from V and 2 bases from J, with 10 bases in between. Germline CDR1 is SGHNT and CDR2 is YYREEE (reference sequence). The CDR3 coding sequence is TGTGCCAGCAGCATAGGACAGCCTGGGGCCAACGTCCTGACTTTC. This sequence encodes CASSIGQPGANVLTF.

This chain uses TRBV28 with TRBJ2-7, with D perhaps assigned TRBD1 or TRBD2 (5 bases each). Germline V gives CDR1 MDHEN, CDR2 SYDVKM. V shed 2 bases and J shed 8 bases, with 16 bases lying between them. This CDR3 is 14 amino acids long. In nucleotides, the CDR3 is TGTGCCAGCAGTTTAGTCGGGACGCATGTAAAGCAGTACTTC. Residues: CASSLVGTHVKQYF.

This clonotype turned up a few times. The rearrangement joins TRBV2 to TRBJ2-5; 7 bases fit TRBD1. The CDR3 has 12 residues. Germline V gene sequence: CDR1 SNHLY, CDR2 FYNNEI. The V segment lost 7 bases and the J segment 2 bases; nucleotides outside the gene matches: 1. In nucleotides, the CDR3 is TGTGCCAGCACACAGGGGCAAGAGACCCAGTACTTC. Translating it yields CASTQGQETQYF.

This rearrangement joins TRBV28 to TRBJ2-5, with D unclear. The V gene's germline CDR1 is MDHEN and CDR2 SYDVKM. The CDR3 totals 14 residues. Between the trimmed V and J ends, which lost 3 bases and 4 bases, there was a span of 12 bases. The DNA of the CDR3 is TGTGCCAGCAGTTTGTCCCGTACGGGAGAGACCCAGTACTTC. Its translation is CASSLSRTGETQYF.

The chain employs TRBV12-3 or TRBV12-4 and TRBJ1-5, with D unclear. V was cut by 6 bases and J by 6 bases, with 18 bases left in between. This CDR3 contains 15 residues. The CDR3 here is CASRPSSGGFQPQHF. CDR3 coding DNA: TGTGCCAGCAGACCCAGCAGCGGCGGTTTTCAGCCCCAGCATTTT.